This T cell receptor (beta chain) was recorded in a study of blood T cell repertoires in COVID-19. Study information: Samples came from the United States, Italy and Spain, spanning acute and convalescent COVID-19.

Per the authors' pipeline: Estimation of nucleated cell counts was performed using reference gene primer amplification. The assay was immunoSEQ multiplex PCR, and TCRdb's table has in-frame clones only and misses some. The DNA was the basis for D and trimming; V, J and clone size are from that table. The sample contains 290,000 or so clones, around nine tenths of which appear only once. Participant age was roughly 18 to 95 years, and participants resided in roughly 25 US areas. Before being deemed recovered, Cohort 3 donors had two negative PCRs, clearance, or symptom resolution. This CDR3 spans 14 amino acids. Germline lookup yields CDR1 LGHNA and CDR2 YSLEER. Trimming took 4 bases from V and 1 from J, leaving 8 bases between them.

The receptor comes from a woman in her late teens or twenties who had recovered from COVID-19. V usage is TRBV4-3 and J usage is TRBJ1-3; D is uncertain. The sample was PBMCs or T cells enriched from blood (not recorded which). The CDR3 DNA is TGCGCCAGCAGCCCTTATATATCTGGAAACACCATATATTTT. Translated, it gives CASSPYISGNTIYF.